The rows below give T cell receptor beta chains drawn from one sample of a study of T cells in Graves' hyperthyroidism and ophthalmopathy. Using its own MiXCR run on the multiplex PCR reads, TCRdb lists one record per CDR3 protein. The sample has some 570,000 distinct CDR3 sequences, 13% to 15% seen once. The material sequenced was blood. These receptor sequences come from a woman under 30 with Graves' ophthalmopathy. The CDR3 runs from the conserved cysteine through the conserved F or W. Fields, in order: CDR3 DNA, CDR3 protein, D gene, J gene, clone size, V gene. D genes are given only for firm matches. Rows give clone size only sometimes, using once, few, many, or a class for an expanded clone.

cdr3_nt: TGCGCCAGCAGCCAAAAACGGGACAGGAAAACCTGCGAGCAGTACTTC
cdr3_aa: CASSQKRDRKTCEQYF
d_call: TRBD1
j_call: TRBJ2-7
clone_size: -
v_call: TRBV4-1

cdr3_nt: TGTGCCAGCAGTCCAGGGCCAGGGCAGGGGTACAATGAGCAGTTCTTC
cdr3_aa: CASSPGPGQGYNEQFF
d_call: -
j_call: TRBJ2-1
clone_size: many
v_call: TRBV27

cdr3_nt: TGTGCCAGCAGCTTGGATCTTCGAGGGGTCGAGCAGTACTTC
cdr3_aa: CASSLDLRGVEQYF
d_call: -
j_call: TRBJ2-7
clone_size: many
v_call: TRBV7-9

cdr3_nt: TGTGCCAGCAGTCCGGACAGTCTCCCCTCCTACAATGAGCAGTTCTTC
cdr3_aa: CASSPDSLPSYNEQFF
d_call: -
j_call: TRBJ2-1
clone_size: many
v_call: TRBV28

cdr3_nt: TGTGCTAGCAGCGCTAACCTAGCGGGAGCGGGCGGGGAGCTGTTTTTT
cdr3_aa: CASSANLAGAGGELFF
d_call: TRBD2
j_call: TRBJ2-2
clone_size: few
v_call: TRBV7-7

cdr3_nt: TGTGCCAGTAGTTCTGGACAGGGGGCAGGTACCGGGGAGCTGTTTTTT
cdr3_aa: CASSSGQGAGTGELFF
d_call: TRBD1
j_call: TRBJ2-2
clone_size: -
v_call: TRBV19

cdr3_nt: TGCAGTGCTAGAGATACCGCAGGGGCCTTATACTCCTACGAGCAGTACTTC
cdr3_aa: CSARDTAGALYSYEQYF
d_call: -
j_call: TRBJ2-7
clone_size: -
v_call: TRBV20-1

cdr3_nt: TGTGCCAGCAGTTCTTCTAGCCACTTGGCCCCTTACGAGCAGTACTTC
cdr3_aa: CASSSSSHLAPYEQYF
d_call: -
j_call: TRBJ2-7
clone_size: few
v_call: TRBV12-3/TRBV12-4

cdr3_nt: TGTGCCAGCGGGACTAGCGGCACAGATACGCAGTATTTT
cdr3_aa: CASGTSGTDTQYF
d_call: TRBD2
j_call: TRBJ2-3
clone_size: many
v_call: TRBV6-1

cdr3_nt: TGTGCCAGCAGTTCCCACGGATCCGGGACCCAGTACTTC
cdr3_aa: CASSSHGSGTQYF
d_call: -
j_call: TRBJ2-5
clone_size: few
v_call: TRBV27

cdr3_nt: TGCGCCAGCAGCCAAGGGGCAGCCTTATCTGGGGCCAACGTCCTGACTTTC
cdr3_aa: CASSQGAALSGANVLTF
d_call: -
j_call: TRBJ2-6
clone_size: -
v_call: TRBV4-1

cdr3_nt: TGTGCCAGCAGTTCGTCCGGGAGGGCGCCCTACGAGCAGTACTTC
cdr3_aa: CASSSSGRAPYEQYF
d_call: TRBD2
j_call: TRBJ2-7
clone_size: many
v_call: TRBV27

cdr3_nt: TGTGCCAGCAGCTACCGACCCCCTCGAGGGGTTAATCAGCCCCAGCATTTT
cdr3_aa: CASSYRPPRGVNQPQHF
d_call: -
j_call: TRBJ1-5
clone_size: -
v_call: TRBV5-6

cdr3_nt: TGTGCCAGCAGTTCACTCGGACTGATGAACACTGAAGCTTTCTTT
cdr3_aa: CASSSLGLMNTEAFF
d_call: -
j_call: TRBJ1-1
clone_size: many
v_call: TRBV28

cdr3_nt: TGCAGCGTTAGGCACCCGGGCTCCTACAATGAGCAGTTCTTC
cdr3_aa: CSVRHPGSYNEQFF
d_call: -
j_call: TRBJ2-1
clone_size: few
v_call: TRBV29-1

cdr3_nt: TGTGCCAGCAGCGCTAGAAGGGTCTACGAGCAGTACTTC
cdr3_aa: CASSARRVYEQYF
d_call: -
j_call: TRBJ2-7
clone_size: many
v_call: TRBV5-8

cdr3_nt: TGTGCCAGCAGCTTTCCACAGGGAAGGGGAGGCGAAAAACTGTTTTTT
cdr3_aa: CASSFPQGRGGEKLFF
d_call: -
j_call: TRBJ1-4
clone_size: few
v_call: TRBV7-9

cdr3_nt: TGTGCCAGCAGCTTGACAGAGGGAGGCAATCAGCCCCAGCATTTT
cdr3_aa: CASSLTEGGNQPQHF
d_call: -
j_call: TRBJ1-5
clone_size: few
v_call: TRBV2

cdr3_nt: TGTGCCAGCAGCTTAGGGTATACGATTAATGAAAAACTGTTTTTT
cdr3_aa: CASSLGYTINEKLFF
d_call: -
j_call: TRBJ1-4
clone_size: many
v_call: TRBV7-8

cdr3_nt: TGTGCCAGCAGTGAACGAGGGACCGCGAACACCGGGGAGCTGTTTTTT
cdr3_aa: CASSERGTANTGELFF
d_call: -
j_call: TRBJ2-2
clone_size: few
v_call: TRBV25-1

cdr3_nt: TGTGCCAGCAGGAACAGGGGGGGGCCCTACGAGCAGTACTTC
cdr3_aa: CASRNRGGPYEQYF
d_call: -
j_call: TRBJ2-7
clone_size: many
v_call: TRBV28

cdr3_nt: TGTGCCAGCTCACCACAAGCCAAAAACATTCAGTACTTC
cdr3_aa: CASSPQAKNIQYF
d_call: -
j_call: TRBJ2-4
clone_size: many
v_call: TRBV18

cdr3_nt: TGTGCCAGTATCGGGAGCACCCCCTACGAGCAGTACTTC
cdr3_aa: CASIGSTPYEQYF
d_call: -
j_call: TRBJ2-7
clone_size: -
v_call: TRBV19

cdr3_nt: TGTGCCAGCAGGGTTCGGGACACTAACACTGAAGCTTTCTTT
cdr3_aa: CASRVRDTNTEAFF
d_call: -
j_call: TRBJ1-1
clone_size: many
v_call: TRBV2

cdr3_nt: TGTGCCAGCAGTTCCCTTCCGGGGACAGGGGGCTACGAGCAGTACTTC
cdr3_aa: CASSSLPGTGGYEQYF
d_call: TRBD1
j_call: TRBJ2-7
clone_size: -
v_call: TRBV28

cdr3_nt: TGTGCCAGCAGTCGACTAGCGGGAGACCCTAGCACAGATACGCAGTATTTT
cdr3_aa: CASSRLAGDPSTDTQYF
d_call: TRBD2
j_call: TRBJ2-3
clone_size: many
v_call: TRBV28

cdr3_nt: TGCAGTGCTAAATGGAGCGGGGTGGACGCCAAAAACATTCAGTACTTC
cdr3_aa: CSAKWSGVDAKNIQYF
d_call: TRBD2
j_call: TRBJ2-4
clone_size: few
v_call: TRBV20-1

cdr3_nt: TGTGCCAGCAGCTCCAGGGCGCTAACGGATACGCAGTATTTT
cdr3_aa: CASSSRALTDTQYF
d_call: -
j_call: TRBJ2-3
clone_size: many
v_call: TRBV7-9

cdr3_nt: TGTGCCAGCAACTCCGAGGGAAGAGGGTACTACGAGCAGTACTTC
cdr3_aa: CASNSEGRGYYEQYF
d_call: -
j_call: TRBJ2-7
clone_size: many
v_call: TRBV28

cdr3_nt: TGTGCCAGCAGTTCAATAACAGGGGTCGAGCAGTTCTTC
cdr3_aa: CASSSITGVEQFF
d_call: TRBD1
j_call: TRBJ2-1
clone_size: many
v_call: TRBV27

cdr3_nt: TGCAGTGCTAGAGATCCAACTAGCGGGAGGGCCACGTATGAGCAGTTCTTC
cdr3_aa: CSARDPTSGRATYEQFF
d_call: TRBD2
j_call: TRBJ2-1
clone_size: -
v_call: TRBV20-1

cdr3_nt: TGTGCCAGCAGTTCACCTCGCGACAGGTCGAAAGACCTGTTCGAGCAGTACTTC
cdr3_aa: CASSSPRDRSKDLFEQYF
d_call: -
j_call: TRBJ2-7
clone_size: many
v_call: TRBV28

cdr3_nt: TGTGCCAGCAGCCCCATATTATCCGGGGCCAACGTCCTGACTTTC
cdr3_aa: CASSPILSGANVLTF
d_call: -
j_call: TRBJ2-6
clone_size: -
v_call: TRBV27

cdr3_nt: TGTGCCAGCAGTTACTCGGTCGGGGGCGTTGAAAAACTGTTTTTT
cdr3_aa: CASSYSVGGVEKLFF
d_call: -
j_call: TRBJ1-4
clone_size: few
v_call: TRBV6-5

cdr3_nt: TGTGCCAGCAGCTTATCTTTAGCGGGCGAGCAGTACTTC
cdr3_aa: CASSLSLAGEQYF
d_call: TRBD2
j_call: TRBJ2-7
clone_size: -
v_call: TRBV7-9

cdr3_nt: TGTGCCAGCAGCTTAAGGGCGGGGGACAGCTCCTACGAGCAGTACTTC
cdr3_aa: CASSLRAGDSSYEQYF
d_call: -
j_call: TRBJ2-7
clone_size: many
v_call: TRBV7-3

cdr3_nt: TGTGCCAGCAGTCCGACTAGCGGGGTAGCCTACGAGCAGTACTTC
cdr3_aa: CASSPTSGVAYEQYF
d_call: TRBD2
j_call: TRBJ2-7
clone_size: many
v_call: TRBV28

cdr3_nt: TGCAGTGCTTCTTCCCCTCGGGCGGGAGGTACCGGGGAGCTGTTTTTT
cdr3_aa: CSASSPRAGGTGELFF
d_call: TRBD2
j_call: TRBJ2-2
clone_size: few
v_call: TRBV20-1

cdr3_nt: TGTGCCAGCAGCTTGCGAGGGGGCGTAACTGAAGCTTTCTTT
cdr3_aa: CASSLRGGVTEAFF
d_call: TRBD1
j_call: TRBJ1-1
clone_size: many
v_call: TRBV13

cdr3_nt: TGTGCCAGCAGTTACCAGGACAGGGAAGGGACTAGCTCCTACAATGAGCAGTTCTTC
cdr3_aa: CASSYQDREGTSSYNEQFF
d_call: -
j_call: TRBJ2-1
clone_size: many
v_call: TRBV6-2/TRBV6-3

cdr3_nt: TGTGCCAGCGGGACTGACCGAACCCCGAAGCAGTATTTT
cdr3_aa: CASGTDRTPKQYF
d_call: -
j_call: TRBJ2-3
clone_size: once
v_call: TRBV2

cdr3_nt: TGTGCCAGCAGCTACAGATTAGCGGGAGGGTTCGACAATGAGCAGTTCTTC
cdr3_aa: CASSYRLAGGFDNEQFF
d_call: TRBD2
j_call: TRBJ2-1
clone_size: -
v_call: TRBV4-2

cdr3_nt: TGTGCCAGCAAGAGGTTCACGAACACTGAAGCTTTCTTT
cdr3_aa: CASKRFTNTEAFF
d_call: -
j_call: TRBJ1-1
clone_size: -
v_call: TRBV6-2/TRBV6-3

cdr3_nt: TGTGCCTGGATCGACGGTCCGCTAGCGGACCTAAACACCGGGGAGCTGTTTTTT
cdr3_aa: CAWIDGPLADLNTGELFF
d_call: TRBD2
j_call: TRBJ2-2
clone_size: -
v_call: TRBV30

cdr3_nt: TGTGCCAGCAGCCCAGGGACAGGGTTGGAGACCCAGTACTTC
cdr3_aa: CASSPGTGLETQYF
d_call: TRBD1
j_call: TRBJ2-5
clone_size: many
v_call: TRBV7-9

cdr3_nt: TGTGCCAGCAGCCGCGGAATATGGGACAGGGGTCAGTATTTT
cdr3_aa: CASSRGIWDRGQYF
d_call: TRBD1
j_call: TRBJ2-3
clone_size: -
v_call: TRBV11-2

cdr3_nt: TGTGCCAGCAGCTTGGGTTGGGAGGAGAGCTATGGCTACACCTTC
cdr3_aa: CASSLGWEESYGYTF
d_call: -
j_call: TRBJ1-2
clone_size: few
v_call: TRBV13

cdr3_nt: TGCGCCAGCAGCCAAGCTTTCCAACTAGCGGGCCAAGAGACCCAGTACTTC
cdr3_aa: CASSQAFQLAGQETQYF
d_call: TRBD2
j_call: TRBJ2-5
clone_size: -
v_call: TRBV4-3

cdr3_nt: TGTGCCAGCAGCCAAGATCTGAACCCGGGGTATGGCTACACCTTC
cdr3_aa: CASSQDLNPGYGYTF
d_call: -
j_call: TRBJ1-2
clone_size: -
v_call: TRBV14

cdr3_nt: TGTGCCAGCAGCGCTCCGGGACAGGGGGCGTTTTCACCCCTCCACTTT
cdr3_aa: CASSAPGQGAFSPLHF
d_call: TRBD1
j_call: TRBJ1-6
clone_size: few
v_call: TRBV7-2

cdr3_nt: TGTGCCAGCAGTTTACTGACAGGACCCGCCGAGCAGTACTTC
cdr3_aa: CASSLLTGPAEQYF
d_call: -
j_call: TRBJ2-7
clone_size: many
v_call: TRBV28

cdr3_nt: TGTGCCAGCAGCTTAACCTTCAGGGGGTACTACGAGCAGTACTTC
cdr3_aa: CASSLTFRGYYEQYF
d_call: TRBD1
j_call: TRBJ2-7
clone_size: many
v_call: TRBV7-3

cdr3_nt: TGTGCCAGCAGCCAAGGCCGGGGGGGCCGTTACGAGCAGTACTTC
cdr3_aa: CASSQGRGGRYEQYF
d_call: TRBD2
j_call: TRBJ2-7
clone_size: many
v_call: TRBV3-1

cdr3_nt: TGTGCCAGCAGTTTACTCCCCTCCACAGGAGGCTATGGCTACACCTTC
cdr3_aa: CASSLLPSTGGYGYTF
d_call: -
j_call: TRBJ1-2
clone_size: -
v_call: TRBV6-6

cdr3_nt: TGTGCCAGCAGCTTTGGGACAGGGGGCAGGGAGACCCAGTACTTC
cdr3_aa: CASSFGTGGRETQYF
d_call: TRBD1
j_call: TRBJ2-5
clone_size: many
v_call: TRBV11-2

cdr3_nt: TGTGCCAGCAGCTTGGCCTACGGGCAGGGGTCCCAGCCCTACGAGCAGTACTTC
cdr3_aa: CASSLAYGQGSQPYEQYF
d_call: -
j_call: TRBJ2-7
clone_size: -
v_call: TRBV5-8